This is a list of T cell receptor beta chains from one sample in a study of blood T cell repertoires in COVID-19. TCRdb keeps only in-frame clones here, not all; method: immunoSEQ multiplex PCR. In the table there are around 120,000 clones, around 78% of which are singletons. The sequencing input was peripheral blood. Source of these receptors: a man aged 25-40 years with acute or convalescent COVID-19. CDR3s include the opening cysteine and the closing phenylalanine or tryptophan. The order of the fields is D gene, V gene, J gene, clone size, CDR3 DNA, CDR3 protein. The D gene is left open where the match is weak. A row's size may be missing; if present it is once, few, many or a size class.

>-|TRBV5-4|TRBJ1-1|-
TGTGCCAGCAGCTTTGACAGAATCATGAACACTGAAGCTTTCTTT
CASSFDRIMNTEAFF
>-|TRBV30|TRBJ1-3|-
TGTGCCTGGAGCGGGGACTTGTCGCGAAACACCATATATTTT
CAWSGDLSRNTIYF
>TRBD1|TRBV5-1|TRBJ2-5|-
TGCGCCAGCAGCTTGACGGGACAGGGTCTAGAGACCCAGTACTTC
CASSLTGQGLETQYF
>-|TRBV13|TRBJ1-5|-
TGTGCCAGCAGCTTATCTCTAGACCAGCCCCAGCATTTT
CASSLSLDQPQHF
>TRBD2|TRBV6-2/TRBV6-3|TRBJ2-2|-
TGTGCCAGCAGTGACTATAGCGGGGGGGCCGAAGGCGGGGAGCTGTTTTTT
CASSDYSGGAEGGELFF
>-|TRBV29-1|TRBJ2-5|few
TGCAGCGTTATGCCCCGGGACATCCAAGAGACCCAGTACTTC
CSVMPRDIQETQYF
>-|TRBV10-2|TRBJ2-5|-
TGCGCCAGCAGTGAGTCGTGGGGCCGGTGGGAGACCCAGTACTTC
CASSESWGRWETQYF
>-|TRBV19|TRBJ2-3|once
TGTGCCAGTAGTCCCGAGGACTCCACAGATACGCAGTATTTT
CASSPEDSTDTQYF
>-|TRBV18|TRBJ2-7|-
TGTGCCAGCTCACCACCAGGGAATTCGGGGGAGCAGTACTTC
CASSPPGNSGEQYF
>TRBD2|TRBV6-5|TRBJ2-5|-
TGTGCCACCGGGACTAGCGGGGGGTTAGAGACCCAGTACTTC
CATGTSGGLETQYF
>-|TRBV27|TRBJ1-2|once
TGTGCCAGCAGTGACGGAGGGGCTTGGGGCTATGGCTACACCTTC
CASSDGGAWGYGYTF
>-|TRBV4-2|TRBJ1-3|-
TGTGCCAGCAGCCAAGGATGGTCGGAGCCTGGAAACACCATATATTTT
CASSQGWSEPGNTIYF
>-|TRBV6-5|TRBJ1-1|-
TGTGCCAGCAGTTACTTAGGGGTGAACACTGAAGCTTTCTTT
CASSYLGVNTEAFF
>TRBD2|TRBV4-1|TRBJ2-5|once
TGCGCCAGCAGCATAAATCCTAGCGGGGGATCCCAAGAGACCCAGTACTTC
CASSINPSGGSQETQYF
>-|TRBV6-1|TRBJ1-2|once
TGTGCCAGCAGTGAAGAGTCAGGGGCAAACTATGGCTACACCTTC
CASSEESGANYGYTF
>-|TRBV6-1|TRBJ2-3|-
TGTGCCAGCAGTGAACCCCACAGGTTTGGGACAGATACGCAGTATTTT
CASSEPHRFGTDTQYF
>TRBD1|TRBV10-3|TRBJ1-6|-
TGTGCCACCCAAGGCAGAGTTCCGGGACAGGGATACAATTCACCCCTCCACTTT
CATQGRVPGQGYNSPLHF
>-|TRBV27|TRBJ1-1|-
TGTGCCAGCAGTTTACGGGGGGGGCAGAACACTGAAGCTTTCTTT
CASSLRGGQNTEAFF
>TRBD2|TRBV7-2|TRBJ2-3|-
TGTGCCAGCAGCTTAGCTTCCGGGACTAGCGCAGATACGCAGTATTTT
CASSLASGTSADTQYF
>TRBD1|TRBV10-3|TRBJ1-4|-
TGTGCCATCAGCCCCGGGACAGGGGGCGTACCGGAAAAACTGTTTTTT
CAISPGTGGVPEKLFF
>-|TRBV6-5|TRBJ1-1|-
TGTGCCAGCAGTTATAGTGAGGGGAACACTGAAGCTTTCTTT
CASSYSEGNTEAFF
>-|TRBV7-8|TRBJ1-2|-
TGTGCCAGCAGCTTAGGGACACCAAACTATGGCTACACCTTC
CASSLGTPNYGYTF
>-|TRBV9|TRBJ1-6|-
TGTGCCAGCAGCACACAGGCTTCGAATTCACCCCTCCACTTT
CASSTQASNSPLHF
>-|TRBV7-9|TRBJ1-2|-
TGTGCCAGCAGCCCGCTGAGGATTAACTATGGCTACACCTTC
CASSPLRINYGYTF
>-|TRBV18|TRBJ2-1|-
TGTGCCAGCTCACCATGGGCTAGCGAGAACAATGAGCAGTTCTTC
CASSPWASENNEQFF
>-|TRBV7-3|TRBJ2-1|-
TGTGCCAGCAGCTCGACAGGAAACAATGAGCAGTTCTTC
CASSSTGNNEQFF
>-|TRBV7-3|TRBJ2-5|-
TGTGCCAGCAGCTTAAACAGGCGGGAGACCCAGTACTTC
CASSLNRRETQYF
>-|TRBV15|TRBJ1-2|-
TGTGCCACCAGCAGTCCCCAGGCTGTCTATGGCTACACCTTC
CATSSPQAVYGYTF
>TRBD1|TRBV27|TRBJ1-1|-
TGTGCCAGCAGTCAGGGGGCACGGACTGAAGCTTTCTTT
CASSQGARTEAFF
>-|TRBV19|TRBJ1-2|-
TGTGCCAGGCTCCGAACTCGACTAGATTTCTATGGCTACACCTTC
CARLRTRLDFYGYTF
>-|TRBV2|TRBJ2-5|-
TGTGCCAGCAGCTGGGGAGGGGGGTCAGAGACCCAGTACTTC
CASSWGGGSETQYF
>-|TRBV5-8|TRBJ2-2|-
TGTGCCAGCCAATCAGAGGGGAACACCGGGGAGCTGTTTTTT
CASQSEGNTGELFF
>TRBD1|TRBV5-1|TRBJ2-2|-
TGCGCCAGCAGCTGGGACAGGGTCGGCGGGGAGCTGTTTTTT
CASSWDRVGGELFF
>-|TRBV7-9|TRBJ1-2|-
TGTGCCAGCAGCTTTCCAGACATGGCGTTGGTAGGCTACACCTTC
CASSFPDMALVGYTF